This TCR beta chain was retrieved from a study of immune reconstitution after stem cell transplant in scleroderma. TCRdb analysed the RT-PCR reads with MiXCR anew, one entry per CDR3 protein. Among roughly 5,000 distinct CDR3 sequences listed, 8.5% were seen once. This clonotype is termed medium-sized. Collection of the sample occurred before or after autologous hematopoietic stem cell transplantation (not recorded which). The TCR was taken from a male donor with systemic sclerosis.

CDR3 coding DNA: TGTGCCAGCTCCTCCCCCGGCGGGGGCGAACAGTACTTC. This codes for CASSSPGGGEQYF. V gene TRBV18 combines with J gene TRBJ2-7; possibly TRBD2 for D (7 bases). The CDR3 has 13 residues. The germline V and J ends were trimmed by 6 bases and 10 bases, with 19 bases remaining between them. Germline V lookup: CDR1 KGHSH, CDR2 LQKENI.